What follows are 24 T cell receptor beta chains derived from one specimen sequenced in a study of cytomegalovirus exposure and HLA in healthy donors. The PCR made use of 60 Vbeta and 13 Jbeta primers. Only in-frame clones appear in the TCRdb table, and some are missing; sequencing was by immunoSEQ multiplex PCR. The data hold 55,000 to 65,000 clones, with around 80% observed a single time. The sequenced sample consisted of PBMCs. Receptors originate from a woman between 40 and 50 years old in good health and CMV-seronegative.

The chain employs TRBV6-4 and TRBJ1-6, with 10 nucleotides matching TRBD1. The CDR3 is 16 amino acids. Trimming at V came to 6 bases and at J to 8 bases, leaving 10 bases not matched to a gene. Germline loops: CDR1 MRHNA, CDR2 SNTAGT. The CDR3 is CASSRQAGTGDSPLHF. Here the CDR3 DNA reads TGTGCCAGCAGCCGCCAAGCCGGGACAGGGGATTCACCCCTCCACTTT.

The chain has TRBV5-1 and TRBJ1-1; 8 nucleotides line up with TRBD1. CDR1 and CDR2 (germline): SGHRS, YFSETQ. The CDR3 totals 14 residues. J gave up 5 bases and V 3 bases, and 6 bases lay outside the gene matches. CDR3 nucleotides: TGCGCCAGCAGCTCACAGGGGGAGGGAACTGAAGCTTTCTTT. Its protein product is CASSSQGEGTEAFF.

The V and J genes are TRBV7-9 and TRBJ1-1; D uncertain. There are 15 residues in the CDR3. The V gene's germline CDR1 is SEHNR and CDR2 FQNEAQ (reference sequence). The V and J ends lost 1 base and 1 base respectively, with 10 bases between them. CDR3 sequence: CASSLGGGQNTEAFF. In DNA form, the CDR3 reads TGTGCCAGCAGCTTAGGAGGAGGGCAGAACACTGAAGCTTTCTTT.

The chain combines TRBV28 with TRBJ2-7; possibly TRBD2 for D (5 bases). The CDR3 runs to 15 residues. Trimming left V 3 bases short and J 2 bases short, with 14 bases between. The germline gives CDR1 MDHEN, CDR2 SYDVKM. For the CDR3, the DNA is TGTGCCAGCAGTTTGGAGACTACTTACACCTACGAGCAGTACTTC. The encoded protein is CASSLETTYTYEQYF.

The chain uses TRBV6-5 and TRBJ2-1, with TRBD2 as a possible D gene (5 bases). CDR3 length equals 14 residues. The germline CDR1 and CDR2 sequences are MNHEY and SVGAGI. V gave up 2 bases and J gave up 4 bases, with 9 bases separating them. The CDR3 reads CASSYREGYNEQFF. CDR3 DNA sequence: TGTGCCAGCAGTTACCGAGAGGGATACAATGAGCAGTTCTTC.

The chain has TRBV2 and TRBJ2-5; 9 nucleotides line up with TRBD2. Germline V gives CDR1 SNHLY, CDR2 FYNNEI. V lost 7 bases and J lost 5; bases outside the gene matches: 8. CDR3 length: 14 amino acids. The CDR3 protein is CASISIAGVETQYF. CDR3 DNA sequence: TGTGCCAGCATTAGCATAGCGGGAGTGGAGACCCAGTACTTC.

This clone was seen a single time. The chain couples TRBV4-1 to TRBJ1-1; TRBD1 matches at 8 bases. V was clipped by 3 bases and J by 1 base; unmatched bases: 10. CDR1 MGHRA and CDR2 YSYEKL come from the germline V gene. This CDR3 is built from 17 residues. For the CDR3, the DNA is TGCGCCAGCAGCCAGGGTAGGACAGGGTCGAAGAACACTGAAGCTTTCTTT. It specifies CASSQGRTGSKNTEAFF.

The chain has TRBV28 and TRBJ1-3, with no clear D. The CDR3 contains 14 residues. V dropped 3 bases and J dropped 0 bases, with 6 bases sitting between them. CDR1 and CDR2 (germline): MDHEN, SYDVKM. CDR3 sequence: CASSFSGSGNTIYF. In nucleotides, the CDR3 is TGTGCCAGCAGTTTCAGTGGCTCTGGAAACACCATATATTTT.

The V call is TRBV6-1, the J call TRBJ2-1; D is uncertain. Trimming shortened V by 4 bases and J by 7 bases, and 8 bases separated the two germline ends. This CDR3 region has 12 residues. CDR1 and CDR2 from the germline V gene are MNHNS and SASEGT. CDR3 region: CASSGVVNEQFF. For the CDR3, the DNA is TGTGCCAGCAGTGGAGTAGTAAATGAGCAGTTCTTC.

This clone has only one observation. The chain combines TRBV19 with TRBJ2-6; perhaps TRBD1 as D (6 bases). This CDR3 region has 15 residues. Looked up from germline, CDR1 is LNHDA and CDR2 is SQIVND (reference sequence). Trimming took 3 bases from V and 1 from J, leaving 7 bases between them. The CDR3 DNA follows: TGTGCCAGTAGTATGGACAGTTCTGGGGCCAACGTCCTGACTTTC. This codes for CASSMDSSGANVLTF. The full variable domain, in which reference TRBV19 and TRBJ2-6 provide the parts outside the CDR3, is DGGITQSPKYLFRKEGQNVTLSCEQNLNHDAMYWYRQDPGQGLRLIYYSQIVNDFQKGDIAEGYSVSREKKESFPLTVTSAQKNPTAFYLCASSMDSSGANVLTFGAGSRLTVL.

This sequence joins TRBV13 and TRBJ2-7, with 9 bases fitting TRBD2. The germline gives CDR1 PRHDT, CDR2 FYEKMQ (reference sequence). V lost 6 bases and J lost 12; bases outside the gene matches: 15. The CDR3 is 14 amino acids. CDR3 sequence reads: CASRAPGTSRNPYF. Here the CDR3 DNA reads TGTGCCAGCAGGGCCCCCGGGACTAGCCGCAACCCGTACTTC.

V gene TRBV6-6 combines with J gene TRBJ2-1, with 14 bases lining up with TRBD2. V gave up 4 bases and J gave up 9 bases; unmatched junction bases: 8. The germline CDR1 and CDR2 sequences are MNHNY and SVGAGI (reference sequence). CDR3 length: 16 residues. The CDR3 reads CASSFPGLAGVGEQFF. Here the CDR3 DNA reads TGTGCCAGCAGTTTCCCGGGACTAGCGGGAGTAGGTGAGCAGTTCTTC.

This clone was counted a single time. The chain carries TRBV5-5 and TRBJ1-1; D may be TRBD1 (5 bases). The CDR3 sequence is 13 residues long. CDR1 is SGHKS and CDR2 is YYEKEE in the germline V gene (reference sequence). V lost 1 base to trimming and J lost 5 bases, with 9 bases between them. Here the CDR3 reads CASSLTGGTEAFF. DNA for the CDR3: TGTGCCAGCAGCTTGACGGGGGGGACTGAAGCTTTCTTT.

The CDR3 sequence is CASGRGLAAYEQYF. The CDR3 region has the DNA TGTGCCAGCGGTCGCGGACTAGCGGCCTACGAGCAGTACTTC. The chain combines TRBV27 with TRBJ2-5; 10 bases match TRBD2. The end of the DNA aligns better with TRBJ2-7, so the J call may be wrong. The CDR3 runs 14 residues. The germline CDR1 and CDR2 sequences are MNHEY and SMNVEV (reference sequence).

The V gene is TRBV2, the J gene TRBJ2-7; 10 bases map to TRBD2. The CDR3 runs 14 residues. V gave up 7 bases and J gave up 5 bases; unmatched junction bases: 8. Germline-derived CDR1 and CDR2 are SNHLY and FYNNEI. CDR3 DNA: TGTGCCAGCACAACCCTAGCGGGAGTAAACGAGCAGTACTTC. This codes for CASTTLAGVNEQYF.

The genes are TRBV7-3 and TRBJ2-7; D unclear. This CDR3 is built from 15 residues. The germline V and J ends were trimmed by 5 bases and 2 bases, with 16 bases remaining between them. Germline loops: CDR1 SGHTA, CDR2 FQGTGA. Here the CDR3 DNA reads TGTGCCAGCAGCCTATATGCCTCGCCGGCCTACGAGCAGTACTTC. It is translated as CASSLYASPAYEQYF.

The rearrangement links TRBV11-2 to TRBJ1-1; D uncertain. In germline, CDR1 is SGHAT, CDR2 FQNNGV. V lost 5 bases and J lost 5, with 12 bases in between. The CDR3 consists of 13 residues. The CDR3 coding sequence is TGTGCCAGCAGCCCGAATCATAGAACTGAAGCTTTCTTT. Residues: CASSPNHRTEAFF.

The chain is built from TRBV5-1 and TRBJ2-1, with TRBD2 identical over 14 bases. Germline CDR1 SGHRS, CDR2 YFSETQ. There are 16 residues in the CDR3. V shed 7 bases and J 9 bases; nucleotides not matched to a gene: 12. The CDR3, as DNA: TGCGCCAGCGGGCAGGGCGGGACTAGCGGGAGTATTGAGCAGTTCTTC. Protein product: CASGQGGTSGSIEQFF.

The chain has TRBV7-2 and TRBJ2-5, with 7 bases matching TRBD1. The V gene's germline CDR1 is SGHTA and CDR2 FQGNSA. V gave up 1 base and J gave up 2 bases; unmatched junction bases: 7. The CDR3 consists of 16 residues. The CDR3 reads CASSLGAGGAQETQYF. The CDR3 region has the DNA TGTGCCAGCAGCTTAGGGGCAGGGGGAGCACAAGAGACCCAGTACTTC.

The chain carries TRBV5-1 and TRBJ2-2; maybe TRBD2 (6 bases). CDR1 and CDR2 from the germline V gene are SGHRS and YFSETQ. This CDR3 spans 17 amino acids. V was trimmed by 0 bases and J by 5 bases, leaving 17 bases between them. This chain's CDR3 is CASSLGPRSGETGELFF. In DNA form, the CDR3 reads TGCGCCAGCAGCTTGGGGCCGCGCTCGGGAGAGACCGGGGAGCTGTTTTTT. Complete variable domain (other parts from reference TRBV5-1 and TRBJ2-2): KAGVTQTPRYLIKTRGQQVTLSCSPISGHRSVSWYQQTPGQGLQFLFEYFSETQRNKGNFPGRFSGRQFSNSRSEMNVSTLELGDSALYLCASSLGPRSGETGELFFGEGSRLTVL.

V is TRBV25-1 and J is TRBJ2-7; a weak D match, TRBD2 (6 bases). Germline V lookup: CDR1 MGHDK, CDR2 SYGVNS. There are 12 residues in the CDR3. Trimming pared 8 bases from V and 4 bases from J, leaving 12 bases between. For the CDR3, the DNA is TGTGCCAGCGCGGGGCAGGGTTACGAGCAGTACTTC. This sequence encodes CASAGQGYEQYF.

This chain uses TRBV5-4 with TRBJ2-3; 12 bases line up with TRBD2. From germline, CDR1 is SGHNT and CDR2 YYREEE (reference sequence). CDR3 size: 16 residues. The ends lost 4 bases at V and 0 bases at J; junction bases unmatched: 3. CDR3 coding DNA: TGTGCCAGCAGCCGGGGGACTAGCGGGAGCACAGATACGCAGTATTTT. It yields the protein CASSRGTSGSTDTQYF. The full variable domain, rest sourced from reference TRBV5-4 and TRBJ2-3, is ETGVTQSPTHLIKTRGQQVTLRCSSQSGHNTVSWYQQALGQGPQFIFQYYREEENGRGNFPPRFSGLQFPNYSSELNVNALELDDSALYLCASSRGTSGSTDTQYFGPGTRLTVL.

This chain connects TRBV28 to TRBJ2-6; TRBD2 matches at 7 bases. CDR1 and CDR2 (germline): MDHEN, SYDVKM. J was trimmed by 0 bases and V by 8 bases; bases with no gene match: 7. This CDR3 is built from 16 residues. The DNA of the CDR3 is TGTGCCAGCGGGGGGGTGGGGGGCTCTGGGGCCAACGTCCTGACTTTC. Its translation: CASGGVGGSGANVLTF.

This clone has a handful of counts. This sequence joins TRBV7-3 and TRBJ2-3; a possible D gene is TRBD1 (6 bases). CDR3 length: 15 amino acids. V was clipped by 4 bases and J by 5 bases, with 16 bases between them. Per the germline V gene, CDR1 is SGHTA and CDR2 is FQGTGA. CDR3 coding DNA: TGTGCCAGCAGCTCCCCCGACGTCAGGGGAGATACGCAGTATTTT. As protein: CASSSPDVRGDTQYF.